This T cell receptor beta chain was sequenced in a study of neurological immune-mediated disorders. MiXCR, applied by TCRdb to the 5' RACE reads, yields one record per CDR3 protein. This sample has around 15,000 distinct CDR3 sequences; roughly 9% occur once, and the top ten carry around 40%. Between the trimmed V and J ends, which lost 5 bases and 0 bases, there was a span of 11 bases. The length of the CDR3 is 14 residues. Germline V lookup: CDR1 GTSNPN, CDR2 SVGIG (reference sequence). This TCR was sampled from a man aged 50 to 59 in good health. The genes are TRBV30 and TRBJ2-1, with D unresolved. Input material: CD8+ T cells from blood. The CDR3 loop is CAWGVGSSYNEQFF. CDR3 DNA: TGTGCCTGGGGGGTTGGCTCCTCCTACAATGAGCAGTTCTTC.